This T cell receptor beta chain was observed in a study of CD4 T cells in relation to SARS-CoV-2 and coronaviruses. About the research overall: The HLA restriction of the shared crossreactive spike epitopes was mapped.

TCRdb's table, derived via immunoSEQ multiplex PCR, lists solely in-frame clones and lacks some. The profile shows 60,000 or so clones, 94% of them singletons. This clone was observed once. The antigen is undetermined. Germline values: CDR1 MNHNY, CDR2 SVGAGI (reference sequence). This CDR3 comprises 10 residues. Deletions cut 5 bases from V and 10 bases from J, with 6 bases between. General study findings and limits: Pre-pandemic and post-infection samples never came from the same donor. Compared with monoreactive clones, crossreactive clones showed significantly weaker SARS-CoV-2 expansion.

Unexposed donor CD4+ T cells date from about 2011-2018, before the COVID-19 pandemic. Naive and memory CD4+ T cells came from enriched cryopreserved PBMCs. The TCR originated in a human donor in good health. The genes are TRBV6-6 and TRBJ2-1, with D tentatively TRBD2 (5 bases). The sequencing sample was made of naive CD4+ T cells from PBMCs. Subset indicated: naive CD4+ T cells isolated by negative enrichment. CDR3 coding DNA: TGTGCCAGCAGTGAGCGGGAGCAGTTCTTC. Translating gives CASSEREQFF.